The 21 T cell receptor beta chains listed next were all sequenced from one sample in a study of T-cell memory formation after mild COVID-19. TCRdb reprocessed the 5' RACE reads via MiXCR and lists one record per CDR3 protein. In the table there are around 390,000 distinct CDR3 sequences, more than 15% of which are singletons. The sample was PBMCs or a T cell subset sorted from them (not recorded which). Receptors were obtained from a man between 18 and 35 years old who had mild COVID-19 (a few samples of this study predate the infection). Cell type and time point are not known.

The genes are TRBV10-3 and TRBJ1-2; TRBD1 matches 8 bases. The V gene end was trimmed by 2 bases and the J gene end by 3 bases; junction bases not matched to a gene: 8. This CDR3 comprises 16 residues. In germline, CDR1 is ENHRY, CDR2 SYGVKD. Written as DNA, the CDR3 is TGTGCCATCAGTGAGCCCCTGGACAGGGCTGACTATGGCTACACCTTC. This gives the protein CAISEPLDRADYGYTF.

This clonotype showed up many times. The chain carries TRBV7-2 and TRBJ1-1; TRBD1 might be the D (6 bases). In germline, CDR1 is SGHTA, CDR2 FQGNSA. CDR3 length: 13 amino acids. Trimming cost V 1 base and J 7 bases, with 10 bases left between them. CDR3 residues: CASSLGTGYEAFF. CDR3 nucleotide sequence: TGTGCCAGCAGCTTAGGTACAGGGTATGAAGCTTTCTTT.

This clonotype has more than one count but fewer than ten. The chain carries TRBV7-3 and TRBJ2-2, with D unresolved. V was cut by 5 bases and J by 7 bases, with 11 bases left in between. CDR3 size: 13 residues. The germline V gene has CDR1 SGHTA and CDR2 FQGTGA. CDR3 sequence reads: CASSDPVVGELFF. The CDR3 nucleotides read TGTGCCAGCAGCGATCCGGTGGTCGGGGAGCTGTTTTTT.

This clonotype was seen at least ten times. The chain recombines TRBV20-1 with TRBJ1-1, with a possible D match to TRBD1 (6 bases). The CDR3 has 15 residues. CDR1 and CDR2 (germline): DFQATT, SNEGSKA (reference sequence). The V end was cut by 6 bases, the J end by 4 bases, with 21 bases between. Written as DNA, the CDR3 is TGCAGTGCCCGAGGCGGGGTGAAGGGGGGCACTGAAGCTTTCTTT. Encoded protein: CSARGGVKGGTEAFF.

V usage is TRBV5-1 and J usage is TRBJ1-2; D unclear. The CDR3 is made up of 12 amino acids. The germline V and J ends were trimmed by 6 bases and 5 bases, with 11 bases remaining between them. Germline-derived CDR1 and CDR2 are SGHRS and YFSETQ. As DNA, the CDR3 is TGCGCCAGCAACGGCGAGGAGTATGGCTACACCTTC. It encodes CASNGEEYGYTF.

This rearrangement joins TRBV5-1 to TRBJ2-2; 12 bases map to TRBD2. The CDR3 is 16 residues long. Germline CDR1 SGHRS, CDR2 YFSETQ. V trimming: 2 bases; J trimming: 7 bases; junction bases outside the gene matches: 6. Written as DNA, the CDR3 is TGCGCCAGCAGCTTCGGACTAGCGGGGTCCGGCGGGGAGCTGTTTTTT. It yields the protein CASSFGLAGSGGELFF.

There are a few counts of this clonotype. The CDR3 DNA reads TGTGCCATGGTTGGGTACACTGAAGCTTTCTTT. It encodes CAMVGYTEAFF. The rearrangement links TRBV7-2 to TRBJ1-1; D is uncertain. Trimming removed 10 bases from V and 3 bases from J, with 9 bases in between. The CDR3 spans 11 residues. Germline CDR1 reads SGHTA; CDR2 reads FQGNSA.

This clonotype was counted only a few times. The chain has TRBV4-2 and TRBJ2-5; 8 bases fit TRBD1. CDR1 is LGHNA, CDR2 YNFKEQ, per germline. The ends lost 4 bases at V and 1 base at J; junction bases unmatched: 8. The CDR3 runs 16 residues. The CDR3 nucleotides read TGTGCCAGCAGCCTCCTTGGACAGGGTCTCCAAGAGACCCAGTACTTC. Its protein product is CASSLLGQGLQETQYF.

The chain combines TRBV6-6 with TRBJ1-5; TRBD1 might be the D (6 bases). CDR3 length equals 17 residues. V lost 6 bases, J lost 0 bases, and 18 bases lay in between. Germline V CDR1 and CDR2: MNHNY, SVGAGI (reference sequence). The CDR3 nucleotides are TGTGCCAGCAGGAAACAGGGAATGGGTATTAGCAATCAGCCCCAGCATTTT. It yields the protein CASRKQGMGISNQPQHF.

There are many counts of this clonotype. V is TRBV7-9 and J is TRBJ2-1; the D gene could be TRBD1 or TRBD2 (6 bases each). CDR1 is SEHNR and CDR2 is FQNEAQ in the germline V gene (reference sequence). V was cut by 2 bases and J by 8 bases, with 19 bases left in between. The CDR3 extends over 16 amino acids. For the CDR3, the DNA is TGTGCCAGCAGCTTATCCCGTTATCGGGGGCGGCATGAGCAGTTCTTC. Translating it yields CASSLSRYRGRHEQFF.

The chain links TRBV6-5 to TRBJ2-7; D may be TRBD1 (5 bases). The V gene lost 8 bases and the J gene lost 4 bases, with 12 bases spanning the gap. Germline CDR1 is MNHEY and CDR2 is SVGAGI. The CDR3 length is 12 residues. CDR3 DNA sequence: TGTGCCAGCGGTAAAGGGGCGTACGAGCAGTACGTC. It specifies CASGKGAYEQYV.

The V call is TRBV5-1, the J call TRBJ2-3, with TRBD2 matching over 7 bases. Germline CDR1 reads SGHRS; CDR2 reads YFSETQ. Unmatched junction bases numbered 8, after V lost 4 bases and J lost 3 bases. The CDR3 is made up of 15 amino acids. As DNA, the CDR3 is TGCGCCAGCAGCCCCCATAGCGGGTCTACAGATACGCAGTATTTT. Its translation is CASSPHSGSTDTQYF.

This clonotype was detected a few times. This chain uses TRBV6-5 with TRBJ1-2, with D perhaps matching TRBD1 (6 bases). V gave up 6 bases and J gave up 3 bases, with 14 bases separating them. Looked up from germline, CDR1 is MNHEY and CDR2 is SVGAGI. The CDR3 totals 14 residues. The CDR3 nucleotides read TGTGCCAGCAGCGAGGTCACAGGGCACTATGGCTACACCTTC. Protein sequence: CASSEVTGHYGYTF.

This clonotype was recorded a few times. The J gene is TRBJ1-1, the V gene TRBV28; D gene ambiguous. The CDR3 loop spans 12 amino acids. Germline CDR1 reads MDHEN; CDR2 reads SYDVKM. With 7 bases removed from V and 5 bases from J, the gap between germline ends came to 11 bases. CDR3 DNA: TGTGCCAGCAACCTTCTGAGGACTGAAGCTTTCTTT. As protein: CASNLLRTEAFF.

The chain has TRBV28 and TRBJ2-7, with TRBD2 as a possible D gene (5 bases). There are 14 residues in the CDR3. Germline CDR1 MDHEN, CDR2 SYDVKM. Between the trimmed V and J ends, which lost 7 bases and 5 bases, there was a span of 18 bases. CDR3 nucleotides: TGTGCCAGCAACACCGGTGGAGGTAGCGACGAGCAGTACGTC. Protein sequence: CASNTGGGSDEQYV.

This clonotype was seen only a few times. This sequence joins TRBV4-3 and TRBJ2-3; the match to TRBD1 covers 9 bases. This CDR3 region has 15 residues. Unmatched junction bases numbered 3, after V lost 0 bases and J lost 5 bases. Germline CDR1 is LGHNA and CDR2 is YSLEER. CDR3 bases: TGCGCCAGCAGCCAAGAGGACAGGGGTGTAGATACGCAGTATTTT. Encoded protein: CASSQEDRGVDTQYF.

The gene calls are TRBV10-1 and TRBJ2-5; tentatively, D is TRBD1 (5 bases). V was cut by 4 bases and J by 3 bases, with 12 bases left in between. Germline CDR1 and CDR2: WNHNN and SYGVQD (reference sequence). The length of the CDR3 is 14 residues. CDR3 residues: CASSGSGREETQYF. For the CDR3, the DNA is TGCGCCAGCAGTGGGTCGGGCAGGGAAGAGACCCAGTACTTC.

V gene TRBV12-3 or TRBV12-4 combines with J gene TRBJ2-3, with D maybe TRBD2 (6 bases). V lost 5 bases and J lost 4, with 10 bases in between. The CDR3 has 13 amino acids. The CDR3 loop is CASSLRLADTQYF. CDR3 coding DNA: TGTGCCAGCAGTCTTAGACTAGCAGATACGCAGTATTTT.

This clonotype was counted only a few times. The rearrangement links TRBV28 to TRBJ1-1; D is uncertain. The CDR3 contains 14 residues. V was trimmed by 2 bases and J by 5 bases, leaving 12 bases between them. Per the germline V gene, CDR1 is MDHEN and CDR2 is SYDVKM. The CDR3 bases are TGTGCCAGCAGTTTAGGATCCCGAGGGACTGAAGCTTTCTTT. Residues: CASSLGSRGTEAFF.

This clonotype was found once. The chain carries TRBV20-1 and TRBJ2-7; D uncertain. The CDR3 has 15 amino acids. The germline V gene encodes CDR1 DFQATT and CDR2 SNEGSKA (reference sequence). The germline V and J ends were trimmed by 2 bases and 0 bases, with 14 bases remaining between them. The DNA of the CDR3 is TGCAGTGCTAGATCCCTTCCGGGTAGCTCCTACGAGCAGTACGTC. Residues: CSARSLPGSSYEQYV.

This chain connects TRBV29-1 to TRBJ2-7; D ambiguous. The V gene's germline CDR1 is SQVTM and CDR2 ANQGSEA. V gave up 0 bases and J gave up 2 bases, with 5 bases separating them. This CDR3 is built from 12 residues. The CDR3 reads CSVEDQPYEQYF. The CDR3 DNA follows: TGCAGCGTTGAAGATCAACCCTACGAGCAGTACTTC.